The sequence of this T cell receptor (beta chain) was determined in a study of response to subunit inactivated influenza vaccine. This clonotype occurred many times. Trimming at V came to 5 bases and at J to 4 bases, leaving 9 bases not matched to a gene. Germline V gives CDR1 SGHVS, CDR2 FNYEAQ. The CDR3 has 16 residues. TCRdb used MiXCR to reprocess the RT-PCR reads, holding one entry per CDR3 protein. The data show around 200,000 distinct CDR3 sequences, around 8.8% seen once. The sequenced sample was non-naive T cells sorted from PBMCs, obtained on the day of vaccination. The TCR sequence derives from a man aged 50 or older who received an inactivated influenza vaccine. The chain employs TRBV7-6 and TRBJ2-4, with 9 bases identical to TRBD1. Here the CDR3 DNA reads TGTGCCAGCAGCCCCGGGACAGGGTACGCTAAAAACATTCAGTACTTC. Its protein product is CASSPGTGYAKNIQYF.